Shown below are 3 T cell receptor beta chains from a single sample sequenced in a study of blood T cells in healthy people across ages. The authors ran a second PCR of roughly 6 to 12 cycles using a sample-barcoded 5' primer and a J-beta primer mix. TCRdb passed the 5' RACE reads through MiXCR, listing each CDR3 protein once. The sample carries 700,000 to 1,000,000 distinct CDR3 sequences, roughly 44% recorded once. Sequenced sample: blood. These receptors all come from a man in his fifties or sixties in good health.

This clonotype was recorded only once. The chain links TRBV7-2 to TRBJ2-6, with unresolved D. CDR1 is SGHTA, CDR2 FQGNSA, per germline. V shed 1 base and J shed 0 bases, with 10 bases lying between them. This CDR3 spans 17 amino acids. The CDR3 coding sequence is TGTGCCAGCAGCTTAGATACACCCGACTCTGGGGCCAACGTCCTGACTTTC. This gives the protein CASSLDTPDSGANVLTF. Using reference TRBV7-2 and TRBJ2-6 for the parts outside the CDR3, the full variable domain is GAGVSQSPSNKVTEKGKDVELRCDPISGHTALYWYRQSLGQGLEFLIYFQGNSAPDKSGLPSDRFSAERTGGSVSTLTIQRTQQEDSAVYLCASSLDTPDSGANVLTFGAGSRLTVL.

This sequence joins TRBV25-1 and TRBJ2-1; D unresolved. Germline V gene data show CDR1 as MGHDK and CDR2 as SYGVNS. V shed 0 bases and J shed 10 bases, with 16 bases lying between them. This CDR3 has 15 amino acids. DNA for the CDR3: TGTGCCAGCAGTGAATATCCCAGTGGACGGGCCGAGCAGTTCTTC. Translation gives CASSEYPSGRAEQFF.

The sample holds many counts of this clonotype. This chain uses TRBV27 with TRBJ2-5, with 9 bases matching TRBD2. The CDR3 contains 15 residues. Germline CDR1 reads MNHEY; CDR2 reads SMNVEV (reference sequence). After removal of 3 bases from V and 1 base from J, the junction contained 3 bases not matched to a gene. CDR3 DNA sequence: TGTGCCAGCAGTTTTAAGCGGGGGGTCCAAGAGACCCAGTACTTC. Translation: CASSFKRGVQETQYF.